Detailed here is one TCR beta chain. This sample is part of a study of blood T cell repertoires in COVID-19. Across the study: The study drew acute and convalescent COVID-19 samples from the United States, Italy and Spain.

The CDR3 is 15 amino acids. The germline V gene has CDR1 ENHRY and CDR2 SYGVKD. The J segment lost 6 bases and the V segment lost 11 bases, leaving 9 bases of the junction unmatched. How the authors handled the data: By means of reference gene primer amplification, nucleated cell counts were estimated. Clones were sequenced by immunoSEQ multiplex PCR, and TCRdb holds only the in-frame ones, with some missing. Clonal size and the V and J genes are those of that table, whereas D and trimming came from the DNA. In the table there are roughly 200,000 clones, roughly 90% of which are singletons. The TCR comes from a man aged 18 to 29 with active or convalescent COVID-19. The sequenced material came from peripheral blood. This sequence joins TRBV10-3 and TRBJ2-1; TRBD2 matches 14 bases. CDR3 amino acids: CAAGTSGSHSNEQFF. CDR3 DNA: TGTGCCGCCGGGACTAGCGGGAGTCATAGCAATGAGCAGTTCTTC.